The T cell receptor beta chain under discussion was sequenced for a study of early T cells in non-severe SARS-CoV-2 infection. Regarding the study as a whole: Using VDJdb, the matching emphasized anti-spike CD8 responses while missing private and CD4 specificities.

There are many counts of this clonotype. The antigen remains unidentified. MiXCR, applied by TCRdb to the 5' RACE reads, yields one record per CDR3 protein. The data show about 33,000 distinct CDR3 sequences, roughly 3.9% seen once. CDR3 length equals 13 residues. V gave up 8 bases and J gave up 2 bases; unmatched junction bases: 5. Germline V gene data show CDR1 as SQVTM and CDR2 as ANQGSEA. V usage is TRBV29-1 and J usage is TRBJ2-3; 9 bases align to TRBD2. The sequencing input was whole blood. The sequence derives from an adult who was a healthcare worker with PCR-confirmed SARS-CoV-2 infection or an uninfected control (not recorded which). The CDR3 coding sequence is TGCAGCTACCTAGCGGGATTCACAGATACGCAGTATTTT. It codes for CSYLAGFTDTQYF.